One and the same sample provided the 27 T cell receptor beta chains below, sequenced in a study of T cells in Graves' hyperthyroidism and ophthalmopathy. RNA transcripts were the template for amplifying TCR beta CDR3 regions. With the HTBI primer set, the TCR CDR3 went through a first round of RT-PCR. TCRdb itself ran the multiplex PCR reads through MiXCR, one entry per CDR3 protein. Here the sample spans approximately 400,000 distinct CDR3 sequences, about a fifth being singletons. Sequenced material: blood. These receptors were taken from a man younger than 35 with Graves' ophthalmopathy.

The chain joins TRBV18 to TRBJ1-6, with 8 bases lining up with TRBD1. The CDR3 covers 16 residues. The germline CDR1 and CDR2 sequences are KGHSH and LQKENI. V trimming: 2 bases; J trimming: 5 bases; junction bases outside the gene matches: 5. CDR3 sequence (DNA): TGTGCCAGCTCACCAAGACAGGGGCGGGATAATTCACCCCTCCACTTT. As protein: CASSPRQGRDNSPLHF.

The rearrangement links TRBV2 to TRBJ1-1; D is unclear. CDR3 length: 15 amino acids. Per germline, CDR1 SNHLY and CDR2 FYNNEI. V shed 7 bases and J shed 0 bases, with 15 bases lying between them. The CDR3 nucleotides are TGTGCCAGCATACCCGAGACGAGAATGAACACTGAAGCTTTCTTT. It specifies CASIPETRMNTEAFF.

Worth noting for this clonotype: Just one base apart from a much larger clone, this may be a read error. The V gene is TRBV7-9, the J gene TRBJ1-1; 8 nucleotides agree with TRBD1. The germline gives CDR1 SEHNR, CDR2 FQNEAQ (reference sequence). The CDR3 has 13 amino acids. CDR3 in DNA: TGTGCCAGCAGCATCCCAGGGGGCACTGAAGCTTCCTTT. Protein: CASSIPGGTEASF. The full variable domain, in which reference TRBV7-9 and TRBJ1-1 provide the parts outside the CDR3, is DTGVSQNPRHKITKRGQNVTFRCDPISEHNRLYWYRQTLGQGPEFLTYFQNEAQLEKSRLLSDRFSAERPKGSFSTLEIQRTEQGDSAMYLCASSIPGGTEASFGQGTRLTVV.

The rearrangement joins TRBV7-8 to TRBJ2-2; D remains unclear. The CDR3 runs to 15 residues. In germline, CDR1 is SGHVS, CDR2 FQNEAQ. V lost 2 bases, J lost 6 bases, and 13 bases lay in between. CDR3 nucleotides: TGTGCCAGCAGCTTACTCAGGCCGGGTCCCGGGGAGCTGTTTTTT. It translates to CASSLLRPGPGELFF.

The chain combines TRBV11-3 with TRBJ2-7; 8 nucleotides line up with TRBD1. The CDR3 spans 14 residues. Germline lookup yields CDR1 SGHNT and CDR2 YENEEA. The V gene end was trimmed by 5 bases and the J gene end by 2 bases; junction bases not matched to a gene: 5. CDR3 in DNA: TGTGCCAGCAGCCCAGGGGACAGGCCCTACGAGCAGTACTTC. Protein product: CASSPGDRPYEQYF.

This clonotype was picked up many times. The rearrangement joins TRBV9 to TRBJ2-1, with a tentative D call TRBD2 (5 bases). The CDR3 loop spans 14 amino acids. The germline V gene has CDR1 SGDLS and CDR2 YYNGEE. The V and J ends lost 4 bases and 6 bases respectively, with 14 bases between them. CDR3 DNA sequence: TGTGCCAGCAGCCCGGGGATAACCCCCAATGAGCAGTTCTTC. Translated: CASSPGITPNEQFF.

This clonotype has only a few counts. The chain combines TRBV28 with TRBJ1-5; the D is unclear. The V gene lost 3 bases and the J gene lost 2 bases, with 11 bases spanning the gap. This CDR3 has 15 amino acids. The germline CDR1 and CDR2 sequences are MDHEN and SYDVKM. The CDR3 DNA reads as TGTGCCAGCAGTTTGAAACAATGGGGCAATCAGCCCCAGCATTTT. This translates into CASSLKQWGNQPQHF.

This clonotype has a count of ten or more. The chain combines TRBV7-3 with TRBJ2-3; either TRBD1 or TRBD2 may fit D (5 bases each). V lost 3 bases, J lost 2 bases, and 9 bases lay in between. Germline CDR1 and CDR2: SGHTA and FQGTGA. There are 14 residues in the CDR3. The CDR3 here is CASSLPGHTDTQYF. The CDR3 DNA is TGTGCCAGCAGCTTGCCGGGGCACACAGATACGCAGTATTTT.

There are a few counts of this clonotype. The chain joins TRBV2 to TRBJ2-3; TRBD1 matches 10 bases. This CDR3 contains 15 residues. With V trimmed by 7 bases and J by 0 bases, 4 bases remained unmatched. Germline V gene sequence: CDR1 SNHLY, CDR2 FYNNEI. The CDR3, as DNA: TGTGCCAGCACCTGGACAGGGGGTAGCACAGATACGCAGTATTTT. This gives the protein CASTWTGGSTDTQYF.

This clonotype has ten or more counts. V is TRBV6-1 and J is TRBJ2-5; TRBD1 aligns across 8 bases. This CDR3 region has 13 residues. V shed 6 bases, J shed 4 bases, and the junction held 4 bases outside the gene matches. The germline V gene has CDR1 MNHNS and CDR2 SASEGT. The chain's CDR3 is CASRTDRVETQYF. CDR3 sequence (DNA): TGTGCCAGCAGAACGGACAGGGTAGAGACCCAGTACTTC.

This chain connects TRBV20-1 to TRBJ1-5; 7 bases agree with TRBD1. J was trimmed by 4 bases and V by 0 bases; bases with no gene match: 15. The germline V gene has CDR1 DFQATT and CDR2 SNEGSKA (reference sequence). This CDR3 contains 18 residues. In DNA, the CDR3 is TGCAGTGCTAGAGATCGGAAGTACACAGGGGTAGGGAATCAGCCCCAGCATTTT. Protein product: CSARDRKYTGVGNQPQHF.

In its sample, this clonotype was seen a few times. The chain employs TRBV20-1 and TRBJ1-4; D possibly corresponds to TRBD1 (5 bases). Looked up from germline, CDR1 is DFQATT and CDR2 is SNEGSKA (reference sequence). V gave up 5 bases and J gave up 7 bases, with 14 bases separating them. The CDR3 runs to 13 residues. The chain's CDR3 is CSAYRSGGEKLFF. CDR3 sequence (DNA): TGCAGTGCTTACAGGTCCGGGGGTGAAAAACTGTTTTTT.

The chain carries TRBV4-1 and TRBJ2-7, with D unclear. This CDR3 comprises 15 residues. The V end lost 4 bases, the J end lost 3 bases, and 16 bases lay between the germline ends. Per germline, CDR1 MGHRA and CDR2 YSYEKL. Written as DNA, the CDR3 is TGCGCCAGCAGCCCCGTGCAAGGGCTGGGCTACGAGCAGTACTTC. This codes for CASSPVQGLGYEQYF.

The chain combines TRBV19 with TRBJ2-2; the D gene is possibly TRBD1 (5 bases). V lost 7 bases to trimming and J lost 1 base, with 10 bases between them. This CDR3 is built from 14 residues. Germline V gives CDR1 LNHDA, CDR2 SQIVND (reference sequence). The CDR3 sequence is CASKQTENTGELFF. The CDR3 DNA follows: TGTGCCAGTAAACAGACAGAGAACACCGGGGAGCTGTTTTTT.

This sequence joins TRBV7-9 and TRBJ2-1; D is ambiguous. The germline V gene has CDR1 SEHNR and CDR2 FQNEAQ (reference sequence). This CDR3 comprises 17 residues. V was trimmed by 5 bases and J by 0 bases, leaving 17 bases between them. The CDR3 region is CASSRELLKSSYNEQFF. The CDR3 DNA follows: TGTGCCAGCAGCCGTGAGTTATTGAAGAGCTCCTACAATGAGCAGTTCTTC.

This clonotype was counted ten times or more. This chain connects TRBV2 to TRBJ2-7, with D possibly being TRBD1 or TRBD2 (5 bases each). The CDR3 contains 16 residues. V was clipped by 4 bases and J by 2 bases, with 18 bases between them. Germline loops: CDR1 SNHLY, CDR2 FYNNEI. The CDR3 loop is CASSGGETSTAYEQYF. The CDR3 nucleotides are TGTGCCAGCAGTGGAGGGGAGACTTCAACAGCCTACGAGCAGTACTTC.

Many counts were recorded for this clonotype. The chain carries TRBV5-1 and TRBJ2-1; a possible D gene is TRBD1 (6 bases). V was clipped by 4 bases and J by 6 bases, with 11 bases between them. Germline values: CDR1 SGHRS, CDR2 YFSETQ. This CDR3 region has 13 residues. In DNA, the CDR3 is TGCGCCAGCAGCGCGGACAGCATCAATGAGCAGTTCTTC. Its translation: CASSADSINEQFF.

The V call is TRBV6-5, the J call TRBJ2-7; D ambiguous. CDR1 is MNHEY, CDR2 SVGAGI, per germline. The CDR3 has 11 residues. Trimming took 2 bases from V and 7 from J, leaving 6 bases between them. The DNA of the CDR3 is TGTGCCAGCAGTTACGGCAAGGAGCAGTACTTC. This sequence encodes CASSYGKEQYF.

This clonotype has a single count. A much larger clone lies one base from this, so it may be a read error. The V gene is TRBV7-9, the J gene TRBJ2-7; 11 bases align to TRBD1. V shed 5 bases, J shed 7 bases, and the junction held 10 bases outside the gene matches. The germline V gene encodes CDR1 SEHNR and CDR2 FQNEAQ (reference sequence). This CDR3 spans 15 amino acids. The CDR3 loop reads CASSPSGQGVGEQYF. CDR3 coding DNA: TGTGCCAGCAGCCCCTCGGGACAGGGGGTAGGGGAGCAGTACTTC.

This clonotype was detected a few times. The V gene is TRBV5-1, the J gene TRBJ2-2, with 13 bases identical to TRBD2. The CDR3 has 16 residues. Germline CDR1 is SGHRS and CDR2 is YFSETQ. V was pared by 4 bases and J by 7 bases, with 7 bases of the junction left unmatched. The DNA for the CDR3 is TGCGCCAGCAGCAAGGGACTAGCGGGGAACTACGGGGAGCTGTTTTTT. Translating it yields CASSKGLAGNYGELFF.

This clonotype was counted at least ten times. The rearrangement links TRBV7-8 to TRBJ1-2; 8 nucleotides line up with TRBD1. The germline gives CDR1 SGHVS, CDR2 FQNEAQ. V shed 4 bases and J 3 bases; nucleotides not matched to a gene: 7. The CDR3 consists of 15 residues. CDR3 loop: CASSSYRGYDYGYTF. CDR3 nucleotide sequence: TGTGCCAGCAGCTCCTACAGGGGGTACGACTATGGCTACACCTTC.

This clonotype was counted many times. This rearrangement joins TRBV7-3 to TRBJ2-2; D may be TRBD1 (6 bases). CDR3 length equals 15 residues. Deletions cut 6 bases from V and 0 bases from J, with 11 bases between. Germline V lookup: CDR1 SGHTA, CDR2 FQGTGA. The CDR3 DNA reads as TGTGCCAGCAGGGAAGGGGGTTCGAACACCGGGGAGCTGTTTTTT. Its protein product is CASREGGSNTGELFF.

The chain couples TRBV5-1 to TRBJ2-2, with D possibly matching TRBD2 (6 bases). V was shortened by 0 bases and J by 1 base, with 10 bases between the two germline ends. This CDR3 is 16 amino acids long. Germline CDR1 SGHRS, CDR2 YFSETQ. The DNA of the CDR3 is TGCGCCAGCAGCTTGGATTGGCGGGGGAACACCGGGGAGCTGTTTTTT. Translating it yields CASSLDWRGNTGELFF.

The sample holds a few counts of this clonotype. The chain joins TRBV2 to TRBJ2-7; D might be TRBD1 (5 bases). Germline CDR1 reads SNHLY; CDR2 reads FYNNEI. The CDR3 consists of 13 residues. Trimming shortened V by 5 bases and J by 2 bases, and 10 bases separated the two germline ends. This chain's CDR3 is CASSTGHAYEQYF. CDR3 nucleotide sequence: TGTGCCAGCAGTACTGGACACGCCTACGAGCAGTACTTC. The entire variable domain, with the rest obtained from reference TRBV2 and TRBJ2-7, is as follows: EPEVTQTPSHQVTQMGQEVILRCVPISNHLYFYWYRQILGQKVEFLVSFYNNEISEKSEIFDDQFSVERPDGSNFTLKIRSTKLEDSAMYFCASSTGHAYEQYFGPGTRLTVT.

This clonotype was counted ten times or more. The CDR3 bases are TGTGCCAGCAGTGGACAGGGAGGTAGCAATCAGCCCCAGCATTTT. Its protein is CASSGQGGSNQPQHF. J is TRBJ1-5 and V is TRBV2, with TRBD1 identical over 7 bases. Losses at the gene ends were 4 bases for V and 0 bases for J; bases not matched to a gene: 3. This CDR3 region has 15 residues. Germline CDR1 and CDR2: SNHLY and FYNNEI.

Remarks on this clonotype: Being one base from a much bigger clone, this may be a read error. In DNA form, the CDR3 reads TGCGCCAGCAGCCACAGTGGGAACGGCTACGCCTTC. Its translation is CASSHSGNGYAF. The chain links TRBV5-1 to TRBJ1-2; D gene uncertain. Germline loops: CDR1 SGHRS, CDR2 YFSETQ. The CDR3 has 12 amino acids.

This clonotype came up many times. This chain uses TRBV6-1 with TRBJ1-5; 9 bases are shared with TRBD1. The germline CDR1 and CDR2 sequences are MNHNS and SASEGT. With 1 base clipped from V and 6 bases from J, the junction kept 4 bases outside the gene matches. There are 15 residues in the CDR3. CDR3 nucleotides: TGTGCCAGCAGTGAAGAAGGGACAGGGCGTCAGCCCCAGCATTTT. It codes for CASSEEGTGRQPQHF.